This T cell receptor (beta chain) was found in a study of beta chain features in type 1 diabetes (dated by TCRdb to 2017 to 2018). Context from the whole study: Patients and healthy donors did not differ in mean age, gender distribution, total cell number or subset yield. In the study, TCRB repertoires of sorted circulating CD4+ T cell subsets from recently diagnosed type 1 diabetes patients were compared with those of matched healthy donors. Naive and central memory subsets were obtained from all 30 or so donors, but regulatory and stem cell-like memory subsets were isolated from only 8 patients and roughly 8 healthy donors. Across all samples, around 99 million sorted cells were examined, and cell number per subset correlated strongly with RNA yield.

From the cysteine through the phenylalanine, the CDR3 covers 15 amino acids. The CDR3 DNA has 45 bases and is translated from base 1. The germline V gene (reference sequence) provides CDR1 GTSNPN and CDR2 SVGIG. At the junction V is shortened by 2 bases and J by 5 bases, with 17 bases in between. A word on this clone: Its antigen is currently not known. No base-level quality is on record; no much larger clone is a single base apart.

The study at large found these results: Because cDNA was sequenced instead of genomic DNA, highly expressing activated cells could be over-represented, though the groups showed no difference in activation or CD3 levels. At VDJ recombination sites, patients with type 1 diabetes made fewer insertions and deleted more nucleotides, a pattern implying thymic rearrangement abnormalities. The naive, central memory and regulatory TCRB repertoires appeared to resemble one another more closely among patients than among healthy donors. In all four CD4+ subsets, TCRB CDR3 length was moderately but significantly shorter in type 1 diabetes patients. PCR may preferentially amplify shorter templates, but because patient and control samples were amplified and corrected together, any resulting skew would affect both groups equally. HLA sub-analyses involved small numbers of individuals, so any influence of HLA type on TCRB rearrangement remained unresolved.

Each donor gave one peripheral blood draw, averaging approximately 0.12 L, which was collected into heparinised tubes. Using a panel that included CD45RO, CCR7, CD25, CD127, CD95 and CD27, naive, central memory, regulatory and stem cell-like memory CD4+ T cells were sorted on a BD FACSAria II. Every sorted population had a purity above 95%. PBMCs were separated immediately by Lymphoprep density gradient centrifugation and were stained directly, without being cultured. So that batch effects would be minimized, each experiment stained and sorted samples in pairs, pairing one healthy donor with one patient. The entire amount of isolated RNA was reverse transcribed using the High Capacity cDNA Reverse Transcription Kit, so the sequenced TCRB transcripts were expressed ones. Naive, central memory and regulatory T cell samples underwent deep immunoSEQ sequencing, averaging about 3.5 million total reads per sample. Sorted cells were lysed in RLT buffer and RNA was extracted with DNase-treated RNeasy Micro or Mini kits, depending on cell number. To prevent cross-contamination, every cell subset was processed on its own, while patient and healthy donor samples were processed together. The immunoSEQ multiplex PCR was used to amplify TCRB sequences from cDNA, generating 87-bp fragments that spanned the CDR3 region. Amplicons were sequenced on the Illumina HiSeq platform. The study's processing was this. Synthetic template baselines were used to correct PCR bias computationally, reads within Hamming distance 2 were collapsed, and singletons that could not be merged were discarded. By aligning reads against IMGT, V, D and J genes, CDR3 length, and insertions or deletions at six rearrangement sites were assigned. Within each subset, clonotype counts were normalized to the number of sorted cells before true diversity and Gini coefficients were calculated with the tcR R package. The overlap coefficient, calculated on TCRB nucleotide sequences, was used to measure repertoire sharing. Out-of-frame TCRB sequences from naive cells were analyzed to stand in for the pre-selection repertoire. In TCRdb, the immuneACCESS table is reduced to in-frame sequences with V and J assigned. These tables do not hold every clone; where another copy was compared, an unresolved V gene accounts for under half, and the others remain unexplained. V, J and clone size reflect that table, while D and trimming were determined from the DNA. In all, the sample holds 250,000 to 300,000 clones, and approximately 25% of those were seen once. The ten biggest clones cover approximately 0.011% of the sample.

The sequencing input was naive CD4+ T cells from blood. Reading the label with the study, this specimen's cell subset or site is: true naive CD4+ T cells. This clonotype was obtained from a woman in her twenties or thirties with type 1 diabetes. This receptor chain uses TRBV30 and TRBJ2-3; D gene: possibly TRBD2, on 6 matching bases. The DNA sequence reads TGTGCCTGGAGTACGGTCGGGAGAGCGGGAGATACGCAGTATTTT. It is translated as CAWSTVGRAGDTQYF.